These 28 T cell receptor beta chains came from one sample sequenced in a study of T-cell reconstitution after alpha-beta-depleted transplantation in children. For TCRbeta, the library was prepared with unique molecular identifiers. MiXCR was run by TCRdb on the PCR reads, yielding one entry per CDR3 protein. The profile shows tens of thousands of distinct CDR3 sequences, about 5.7% of them singletons. Sample: PBMCs, mostly from graft donor cells, taken 60 days after TCRalphabeta/CD19-depleted stem cell transplant. Receptors were obtained from a female patient between 2 and 15 years old who had a stem cell transplant for aplastic anemia, so the T cells may come from the graft donor.

The CDR3 region is CASSFGGPTYEQYF. CDR3 DNA: TGCGCCAGCAGCTTTGGGGGGCCCACCTACGAGCAGTACTTC. The gene calls are TRBV5-1 and TRBJ2-7; D may correspond to TRBD1 or TRBD2 (6 bases each). CDR3 length: 14 amino acids. CDR1 SGHRS and CDR2 YFSETQ come from the germline V gene. The ends were cut back, 2 bases at V and 2 bases at J, with 11 bases in the middle. Drawing the rest from reference TRBV5-1 and TRBJ2-7, the complete variable domain is KAGVTQTPRYLIKTRGQQVTLSCSPISGHRSVSWYQQTPGQGLQFLFEYFSETQRNKGNFPGRFSGRQFSNSRSEMNVSTLELGDSALYLCASSFGGPTYEQYFGPGTRLTVT.

This clonotype was detected many times. The rearrangement joins TRBV2 to TRBJ2-2; D gene ambiguous. This CDR3 contains 14 residues. The germline gives CDR1 SNHLY, CDR2 FYNNEI. Trimming cost V 6 bases and J 0 bases, with 8 bases left between them. The CDR3 coding sequence is TGTGCCAGCAGGGGCAGGCCGAACACCGGGGAGCTGTTTTTT. This translates into CASRGRPNTGELFF. The variable domain in full, with the rest retrieved from reference TRBV2 and TRBJ2-2, is EPEVTQTPSHQVTQMGQEVILRCVPISNHLYFYWYRQILGQKVEFLVSFYNNEISEKSEIFDDQFSVERPDGSNFTLKIRSTKLEDSAMYFCASRGRPNTGELFFGEGSRLTVL.

There are many counts of this clonotype. The chain couples TRBV9 to TRBJ1-4; TRBD1 is a possible D gene (6 bases). The CDR3 spans 15 residues. CDR1 and CDR2 (germline): SGDLS, YYNGEE. V dropped 4 bases and J dropped 0 bases, with 10 bases sitting between them. In DNA form, the CDR3 reads TGTGCCAGCAGCCGGACAGTTGCAACTAATGAAAAACTGTTTTTT. This translates into CASSRTVATNEKLFF.

In this sample, this clonotype turned up many times. V and J are TRBV6-6 and TRBJ2-3; perhaps TRBD2 as D (6 bases). Germline CDR1 reads MNHNY; CDR2 reads SVGAGI (reference sequence). V lost 5 bases to trimming and J lost 5 bases, with 14 bases between them. This CDR3 has 14 amino acids. In nucleotides, the CDR3 is TGTGCCAGCAGTGGGCAGGTGGGGGGAGATACGCAGTATTTT. It specifies CASSGQVGGDTQYF.

This clonotype was seen at least ten times. The rearrangement links TRBV6-5 to TRBJ2-5; D is perhaps TRBD1 or TRBD2 (7 bases each). This CDR3 spans 15 amino acids. V was clipped by 2 bases and J by 6 bases, with 16 bases between them. The germline gives CDR1 MNHEY, CDR2 SVGAGI. In nucleotides, the CDR3 is TGTGCCAGCAGTTACGATAACCAGGGGGGGAAGACCCAGTACTTC. This codes for CASSYDNQGGKTQYF.

The chain employs TRBV20-1 and TRBJ1-1, with D perhaps TRBD1 (6 bases). Trimming left V 5 bases short and J 0 bases short, with 10 bases between. Germline V gene sequence: CDR1 DFQATT, CDR2 SNEGSKA (reference sequence). This CDR3 region has 13 residues. CDR3 in amino acids: CSAPGQLNTEAFF. CDR3 nucleotides: TGCAGTGCTCCCGGACAGTTGAACACTGAAGCTTTCTTT.

This clonotype was picked up many times. The V and J genes are TRBV10-1 and TRBJ2-3; TRBD1 might be the D (5 bases). Germline CDR1 reads WNHNN; CDR2 reads SYGVQD (reference sequence). The V end lost 5 bases, the J end lost 11 bases, and 14 bases lay between the germline ends. CDR3 size: 12 residues. CDR3 sequence (DNA): TGCGCCAGCAGTCCAGGGCGAAGGGGGCAGTATTTT. Protein sequence: CASSPGRRGQYF.

This clonotype occurred many times. This chain links TRBV20-1 with TRBJ2-7; 9 bases line up with TRBD1. The CDR3 is made up of 14 amino acids. The junction had 9 bases not matched to a gene; V was cut back by 7 bases and J by 2 bases. Germline V lookup: CDR1 DFQATT, CDR2 SNEGSKA (reference sequence). CDR3 region: CSVLQGAQAYEQYF. CDR3 DNA: TGCAGTGTCTTACAGGGGGCTCAAGCCTACGAGCAGTACTTC.

This clonotype was detected a few times. The gene calls are TRBV20-1 and TRBJ2-5; TRBD1 aligns across 7 bases. Germline V CDR1 and CDR2: DFQATT, SNEGSKA (reference sequence). The CDR3 sequence is 13 residues long. The trim removed 1 base at V and 6 bases at J, leaving 5 bases unmatched. CDR3 bases: TGCAGTGCTAGAGGAGGACAGGCGAAGACCCAGTACTTC. It yields the protein CSARGGQAKTQYF.

There are many counts of this clonotype. V gene TRBV6-1 combines with J gene TRBJ2-7; 10 bases are shared with TRBD1. This CDR3 spans 15 amino acids. CDR1 and CDR2 (germline): MNHNS, SASEGT. The trim removed 6 bases at V and 1 base at J, leaving 6 bases unmatched. The CDR3 bases are TGTGCCAGCAGAACCGGGACAGGGGAGTCCTACGAGCAGTACTTC. Its translation is CASRTGTGESYEQYF.

This clonotype was seen many times. The chain is built from TRBV13 and TRBJ2-3; 9 bases agree with TRBD2. The CDR3 runs 17 residues. Germline values: CDR1 PRHDT, CDR2 FYEKMQ (reference sequence). V lost 5 bases, J lost 2 bases, and 11 bases stayed unmatched. CDR3 amino acids: CASSPAGAGGFTDTQYF. CDR3 in DNA: TGTGCCAGCAGCCCCGCCGGAGCGGGAGGATTCACAGATACGCAGTATTTT. Variable domain in full (rest from reference TRBV13 and TRBJ2-3): AAGVIQSPRHLIKEKRETATLKCYPIPRHDTVYWYQQGPGQDPQFLISFYEKMQSDKGSIPDRFSAQQFSDYHSELNMSSLELGDSALYFCASSPAGAGGFTDTQYFGPGTRLTVL.

The J gene is TRBJ1-4, the V gene TRBV7-8; D not resolved. Germline loops: CDR1 SGHVS, CDR2 FQNEAQ. Trimming cost V 2 bases and J 4 bases, with 11 bases left between them. There are 15 residues in the CDR3. The CDR3, as DNA: TGTGCCAGCAGCTTATCCCACAGTCATAATGAAAAACTGTTTTTT. This sequence encodes CASSLSHSHNEKLFF.

This clonotype was recorded at least ten times. The chain combines TRBV29-1 with TRBJ2-6; no clear D. V was pared by 4 bases and J by 0 bases, with 7 bases between. Looked up from germline, CDR1 is SQVTM and CDR2 is ANQGSEA. The CDR3 is 14 amino acids. Written as DNA, the CDR3 is TGCAGCGTTGGACGGAGCTCTGGGGCCAACGTCCTGACTTTC. Translating gives CSVGRSSGANVLTF.

This clonotype occurred many times. The chain is built from TRBV28 and TRBJ2-1; 8 nucleotides agree with TRBD1. CDR1 and CDR2 (germline): MDHEN, SYDVKM. The CDR3 sequence is 16 residues long. Unmatched junction bases numbered 9, after V lost 4 bases and J lost 4 bases. This CDR3 reads CASSSLQGARYNEQFF. CDR3 nucleotides: TGTGCCAGCAGTTCTCTTCAGGGGGCCCGATACAATGAGCAGTTCTTC.

The chain recombines TRBV7-9 with TRBJ1-1; D uncertain. V shed 3 bases and J shed 0 bases, with 11 bases lying between them. The CDR3 totals 15 residues. Looked up from germline, CDR1 is SEHNR and CDR2 is FQNEAQ (reference sequence). In DNA form, the CDR3 reads TGTGCCAGCAGCTTCGAAGGACCCTTGAACACTGAAGCTTTCTTT. This codes for CASSFEGPLNTEAFF.

Ten or more counts support this clonotype. The genes are TRBV20-1 and TRBJ2-1; either TRBD1 or TRBD2 may supply D (7 bases each). This CDR3 has 15 amino acids. With 0 bases removed from V and 7 bases from J, the gap between germline ends came to 16 bases. Germline-derived CDR1 and CDR2 are DFQATT and SNEGSKA (reference sequence). The CDR3 DNA follows: TGCAGTGCTAGAGAGGCAGGGGGGGTTCGGAATGAGCAGTTCTTC. Translated, it gives CSAREAGGVRNEQFF.

This clonotype has ten or more counts. The chain links TRBV6-1 to TRBJ2-7; 7 bases fit TRBD2. The CDR3 covers 13 residues. V trimming: 3 bases; J trimming: 5 bases; junction bases outside the gene matches: 4. Per the germline V gene, CDR1 is MNHNS and CDR2 is SASEGT. The CDR3 bases are TGTGCCAGCAGTGAGCGGGACTACCACGAGCAGTACTTC. Amino acids: CASSERDYHEQYF.

This clonotype was seen ten or more times. The chain uses TRBV7-9 and TRBJ2-1, with D uncertain. The V end lost 4 bases, the J end lost 3 bases, and 4 bases lay between the germline ends. Germline V gives CDR1 SEHNR, CDR2 FQNEAQ (reference sequence). The CDR3 is 12 residues long. The DNA for the CDR3 is TGTGCCAGCAGCTCAATCTACAATGAGCAGTTCTTC. Amino acid sequence: CASSSIYNEQFF.

Concerning this clonotype: This may be a read error, as it is one base from a much larger clone. The V and J genes are TRBV5-4 and TRBJ2-6, with D perhaps given as TRBD1 or TRBD2 (5 bases each). Germline V gene data show CDR1 as SGHNT and CDR2 as YYREEE (reference sequence). CDR3 length equals 16 residues. This CDR3 is CASSLGGGSGANILTF. As DNA, the CDR3 is TGTGCCAGCAGCTTGGGTGGAGGTTCTGGGGCCAACATCCTGACTTTC.

There are many counts of this clonotype. This chain uses TRBV7-8 with TRBJ2-2, with 13 positions matching TRBD2. Germline-derived CDR1 and CDR2 are SGHVS and FQNEAQ. Germline trimming cut 0 bases from V and 5 bases from J; bases unmatched to any gene: 6. This CDR3 comprises 18 residues. CDR3 sequence: CASSLALGGLAGTGELFF. The CDR3 region has the DNA TGTGCCAGCAGCTTAGCGCTGGGGGGACTAGCGGGGACCGGGGAGCTGTTTTTT.

This chain links TRBV28 with TRBJ2-7, with D tentatively TRBD1 (5 bases). Germline CDR1 MDHEN, CDR2 SYDVKM. The V end lost 6 bases, the J end lost 0 bases, and 24 bases lay between the germline ends. This CDR3 is built from 18 residues. The CDR3 DNA reads TGTGCCAGCAGCCAATGGGGCAGGGTCTCATCGAGCTCCTACGAGCAGTACTTC. Amino acids: CASSQWGRVSSSSYEQYF.

This clonotype was detected many times. The chain couples TRBV20-1 to TRBJ1-1, with 7 bases lining up with TRBD1. This CDR3 is 11 amino acids long. Germline V gives CDR1 DFQATT, CDR2 SNEGSKA (reference sequence). Unmatched junction bases numbered 4, after V lost 8 bases and J lost 4 bases. CDR3 residues: CSPDRATEAFF. The DNA for the CDR3 is TGCAGTCCTGACAGGGCCACTGAAGCTTTCTTT.

This clonotype showed up many times. V and J are TRBV20-1 and TRBJ2-3, with 14 nucleotides matching TRBD2. The V gene's germline CDR1 is DFQATT and CDR2 SNEGSKA (reference sequence). The CDR3 contains 21 residues. V trimming: 0 bases; J trimming: 2 bases; junction bases outside the gene matches: 16. CDR3 amino acids: CSARDPRVGLAGVRVTDTQYF. CDR3 DNA sequence: TGCAGTGCTAGAGATCCTAGGGTGGGACTAGCGGGAGTCAGGGTCACAGATACGCAGTATTTT.

This clonotype was recorded a few times. The V call is TRBV28, the J call TRBJ2-7, with 9 bases matching TRBD1. The CDR3 sequence is 12 residues long. Trimming took 4 bases from V and 6 from J; bases not matched to a gene: 1. Germline V gene data show CDR1 as MDHEN and CDR2 as SYDVKM. CDR3 residues: CASSSGQGEQYF. The CDR3 DNA sequence: TGTGCCAGCAGTTCGGGACAGGGCGAGCAGTACTTC. Full variable domain (rest looked up from reference TRBV28 and TRBJ2-7): DVKVTQSSRYLVKRTGEKVFLECVQDMDHENMFWYRQDPGLGLRLIYFSYDVKMKEKGDIPEGYSVSREKKERFSLILESASTNQTSMYLCASSSGQGEQYFGPGTRLTVT.

This clonotype was recorded many times. The chain has TRBV7-2 and TRBJ2-3; D perhaps matches TRBD2 (6 bases). The germline V gene has CDR1 SGHTA and CDR2 FQGNSA. The CDR3 is made up of 15 amino acids. V lost 0 bases and J 5 bases, leaving 12 bases between the germline ends. The CDR3 here is CASSLAGGRRDTQYF. For the CDR3, the DNA is TGTGCCAGCAGCTTAGCCGGGGGAAGGAGAGATACGCAGTATTTT.

This clonotype was detected many times. J is TRBJ2-1 and V is TRBV7-9; D ambiguous. The germline V and J ends were trimmed by 1 base and 8 bases, with 15 bases remaining between them. The CDR3 extends over 15 amino acids. Germline loops: CDR1 SEHNR, CDR2 FQNEAQ (reference sequence). The chain's CDR3 is CASSLVPNIADEQFF. In DNA, the CDR3 is TGTGCCAGCAGCTTAGTCCCCAACATAGCTGATGAGCAGTTCTTC.

This clonotype was seen ten or more times. V usage is TRBV3-1 and J usage is TRBJ2-1, with D perhaps TRBD1 or TRBD2 (5 bases each). Germline assignment: CDR1 LGHDT and CDR2 YNNKEL (reference sequence). V was cut by 7 bases and J by 3 bases, with 16 bases left in between. The CDR3 covers 15 residues. The DNA of the CDR3 is TGTGCCAGCACCCTCAGCGCGAGGGGCTACAATGAGCAGTTCTTC. Protein sequence: CASTLSARGYNEQFF.

This clonotype was seen at least ten times. The V call is TRBV20-1, the J call TRBJ2-1; TRBD2 aligns across 14 bases. J was trimmed by 3 bases and V by 0 bases; bases with no gene match: 10. The CDR3 consists of 19 residues. In germline, CDR1 is DFQATT, CDR2 SNEGSKA (reference sequence). The CDR3 DNA sequence: TGCAGTGCTAGAGACGAGGGACTAGCGGGAGTGGCGTTCTACAATGAGCAGTTCTTC. Translated, it gives CSARDEGLAGVAFYNEQFF.